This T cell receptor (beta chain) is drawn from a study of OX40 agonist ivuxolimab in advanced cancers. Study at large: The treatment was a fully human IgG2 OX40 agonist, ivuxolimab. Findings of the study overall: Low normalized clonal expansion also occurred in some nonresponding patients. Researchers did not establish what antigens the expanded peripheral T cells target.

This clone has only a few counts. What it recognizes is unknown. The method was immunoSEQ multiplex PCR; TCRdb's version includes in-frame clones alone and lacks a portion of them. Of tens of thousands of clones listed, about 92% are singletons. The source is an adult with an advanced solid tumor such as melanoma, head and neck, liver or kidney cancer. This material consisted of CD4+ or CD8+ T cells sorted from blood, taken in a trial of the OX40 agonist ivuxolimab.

The CDR3 reads CASSYLRGDYGYTF. CDR3 nucleotides: TGTGCCAGCAGTTACCTCCGGGGGGACTATGGCTACACCTTC. The J gene is TRBJ1-2, the V gene TRBV6-5, with a weak D call TRBD1 (5 bases). CDR3 length: 14 residues. Trimming took 2 bases from V and 3 from J, leaving 10 bases between them. Germline values: CDR1 MNHEY, CDR2 SVGAGI.